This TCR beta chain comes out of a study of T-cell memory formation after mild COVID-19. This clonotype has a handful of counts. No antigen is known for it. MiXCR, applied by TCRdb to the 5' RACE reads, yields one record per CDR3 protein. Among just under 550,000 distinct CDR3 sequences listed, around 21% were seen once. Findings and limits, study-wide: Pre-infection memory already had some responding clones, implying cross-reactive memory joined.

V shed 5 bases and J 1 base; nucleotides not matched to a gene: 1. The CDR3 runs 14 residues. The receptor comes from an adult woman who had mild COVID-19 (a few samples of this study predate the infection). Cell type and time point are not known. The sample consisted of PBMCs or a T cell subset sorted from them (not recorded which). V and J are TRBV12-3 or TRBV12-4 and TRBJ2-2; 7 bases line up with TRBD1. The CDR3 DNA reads TGTGCCAGCAGTGGGACAGAGAACACCGGGGAGCTGTTTTTT. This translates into CASSGTENTGELFF.